The 4 T cell receptor beta chains below were found in one sample sequenced in a study of beta chain features in type 1 diabetes. Reverse transcribing all isolated RNA meant expressed TCRB transcripts were sequenced. Clones were sequenced by immunoSEQ multiplex PCR, and TCRdb holds only the in-frame ones, with some missing. The sample yields more than 300,000 clones, 7.5% to 9% seen once. The specimen sequenced was central memory CD4+ T cells from blood. These receptors were collected from a woman aged 18 to 35 in good health.

The CDR3 DNA reads TGTGCCAGCAGCCACTTCCGGACAGGGAACACTGAAGCTTTCTTT. Its protein product is CASSHFRTGNTEAFF. J is TRBJ1-1 and V is TRBV6-6; 7 bases line up with TRBD1. Germline V gene data show CDR1 as MNHNY and CDR2 as SVGAGI (reference sequence). The CDR3 length is 15 residues. With 6 bases clipped from V and 1 base from J, the junction kept 8 bases outside the gene matches.

The rearrangement links TRBV6-6 to TRBJ1-2; D remains unclear. This CDR3 has 14 residues. With 3 bases removed from V and 2 bases from J, the gap between germline ends came to 10 bases. CDR1 is MNHNY, CDR2 SVGAGI, per germline (reference sequence). In DNA form, the CDR3 reads TGTGCCAGCAGTTATGACGGGGAAAACTATGGCTACACCTTC. This translates into CASSYDGENYGYTF.

A few counts support this clone. This rearrangement joins TRBV19 to TRBJ1-2, with 8 bases that match TRBD1. Per the germline V gene, CDR1 is LNHDA and CDR2 is SQIVND (reference sequence). The junction had 16 bases not matched to a gene; V was cut back by 10 bases and J by 6 bases. The CDR3 length is 15 residues. CDR3 sequence (DNA): TGTGCCACCCCCGCGACAGGGGACGCGAGAGATGGCTACACCTTC. This encodes CATPATGDARDGYTF.

This clone was seen only a few times. V gene TRBV6-5 combines with J gene TRBJ2-4; D is perhaps TRBD2 (6 bases). Trimming removed 6 bases at V and 1 base at J, with 13 bases between. CDR1 and CDR2 from the germline V gene are MNHEY and SVGAGI. The CDR3 length is 15 residues. In DNA, the CDR3 is TGTGCCAGCAGCCTTGGACTATTGGCCAAAAACATTCAGTACTTC. Protein: CASSLGLLAKNIQYF.